Listed below are T cell receptor beta chains from one sample, sequenced in a study of CD8+ T cells in alopecia areata. TCRdb keeps only in-frame clones here, not all; method: immunoSEQ multiplex PCR. The sample has 100,000 to 140,000 clones, 84% seen once. Source: CD8+ T cells sorted from blood, taken at week 24, from a patient treated with tofacitinib. These receptors all come from a human donor with alopecia areata. Each CDR3 is given with its conserved first and last residue. Each record gives: V gene, D gene, J gene, CDR3 DNA, CDR3 protein. The D gene is left open where the match is weak.

TRBV28	TRBD1	TRBJ2-7	TGTGCCAGCAGTCCAGAACCGGGACAGGCGAACGAGCAGTACTTC	CASSPEPGQANEQYF
TRBV7-8	TRBD1	TRBJ2-7	TGTGCCAGCAGCTTGGAGGCAGGGGGCTACGAGCAGTACTTC	CASSLEAGGYEQYF
TRBV23-1	NA	TRBJ1-3	TGCGCCAGCAGTCAATCGGGGCAGGAAGGTCGAGGAACCGGAAACACCATATATTTT	CASSQSGQEGRGTGNTIYF
TRBV6-5	TRBD1	TRBJ2-7	TGTGCCAGCAGTTCGCGACAGGGGCGGGGGCAGTACTTC	CASSSRQGRGQYF
TRBV27	NA	TRBJ2-2	TGTGCCAGCAGTTTTCGGGGTCCGTCCGGGGAGCTGTTTTTT	CASSFRGPSGELFF
TRBV10-3	NA	TRBJ2-1	TGTGCCATCAGTGAAGGGGGAGACAAATACAATGAGCAGTTCTTC	CAISEGGDKYNEQFF
TRBV2	TRBD1	TRBJ1-5	TGTGCCAGCAGTGAATGGCAGGGGGCCCAGCCCCAGCATTTT	CASSEWQGAQPQHF
TRBV29-1	NA	TRBJ1-1	TGCAGCGTTCCGGGGAACACTGAAGCTTTCTTT	CSVPGNTEAFF
TRBV7-9	NA	TRBJ2-1	TGTGCCAGCAGCTTAAGATTTCGGGGTCTGAAGCCAAGCGATGAGCAGTTCTTC	CASSLRFRGLKPSDEQFF
TRBV19	NA	TRBJ2-1	TGTGCCAGTAGTATTCAGGGTATTGAGCAGTTCTTC	CASSIQGIEQFF
TRBV7-9	NA	TRBJ2-1	TGTGCCAGCAAGGCCGGGGACAATGAGCAGTTCTTC	CASKAGDNEQFF
TRBV7-9	NA	TRBJ2-3	TGTGCCAGCAGCTCCTCCACTGGCGGAGCCACAGATACGCAGTATTTT	CASSSSTGGATDTQYF
TRBV9	NA	TRBJ2-7	TGTGCCAGCAGCTTAAACGGGGGGCCCGGAAGCGAGCAGTACTTC	CASSLNGGPGSEQYF
TRBV29-1	TRBD1	TRBJ1-2	TGCAGCGTTGAAGTGGGCAGGGGGCAGGATGGCTACACCTTC	CSVEVGRGQDGYTF
TRBV28	NA	TRBJ2-5	TGTGCCAGCAGTTTAGGACTAAAACAGCTCTTGGCCCAGTACTTC	CASSLGLKQLLAQYF
TRBV14	NA	TRBJ2-2	TGTGCCAGCAGCCAAAAAGGGGCAGCTAACACCGGGGAGCTGTTTTTT	CASSQKGAANTGELFF